Listed here are 11 T cell receptor beta chains from one sample, sequenced in a study of human T cells and chemical hapten exposure. TCRdb reprocessed the RACE reads via MiXCR and lists one record per CDR3 protein. Here the sample spans under 450,000 distinct CDR3 sequences, 6% to 7% being singletons. Time point: patch test 2, 6 weeks after DPC sensitization. Treatment noted: therapeutic diphenylcyclopropenone sensitization with weekly scalp DPC. The input for sequencing was whole blood, taken in connection with sensitization to the hapten diphenylcyclopropenone (DPC). These receptors all come from a woman between 18 and 29 years old with alopecia areata. Some clones in this sample may be carry-over from other donors' samples.

This clonotype has a count of ten or more. This chain joins TRBV7-2 and TRBJ1-1; perhaps TRBD1 as D (5 bases). Trimming removed 0 bases from V and 1 base from J, with 9 bases in between. The CDR3 has 15 residues. Germline CDR1 reads SGHTA; CDR2 reads FQGNSA. DNA of the CDR3: TGTGCCAGCAGCTTAGCGGGGACGGCGAACACTGAAGCTTTCTTT. This translates into CASSLAGTANTEAFF.

This clonotype was found many times. The chain couples TRBV7-2 to TRBJ1-6; 9 nucleotides match TRBD1. The junction had 7 bases not matched to a gene; V was cut back by 4 bases and J by 9 bases. The CDR3 totals 15 residues. The V gene's germline CDR1 is SGHTA and CDR2 FQGNSA. CDR3 nucleotide sequence: TGTGCCAGCAGCTCGGACAGGGGAGGCTTTTCACCCCTCCACTTT. It is translated as CASSSDRGGFSPLHF.

The sample holds many counts of this clonotype. The chain links TRBV29-1 to TRBJ2-3, with D unresolved. Germline-derived CDR1 and CDR2 are SQVTM and ANQGSEA. This CDR3 spans 13 amino acids. With 6 bases removed from V and 0 bases from J, the gap between germline ends came to 10 bases. The CDR3 is CSVSGPSTDTQYF. DNA for the CDR3: TGCAGCGTGTCGGGCCCTAGCACAGATACGCAGTATTTT.

In its sample, this clonotype was seen many times. CDR3 sequence: CSVTLPGRDYGYTF. The CDR3 nucleotides read TGCAGCGTTACCCTTCCAGGGAGGGACTATGGCTACACCTTC. The chain uses TRBV29-1 and TRBJ1-2; D might be TRBD1 (5 bases). This CDR3 contains 14 residues. Germline V gene sequence: CDR1 SQVTM, CDR2 ANQGSEA. V was clipped by 5 bases and J by 3 bases, with 16 bases between them.

This clonotype was observed many times. The chain recombines TRBV20-1 with TRBJ1-2; TRBD1 might be the D (5 bases). Germline loops: CDR1 DFQATT, CDR2 SNEGSKA (reference sequence). V was cut by 3 bases and J by 7 bases, with 18 bases left in between. This CDR3 spans 14 amino acids. The CDR3 here is CSASGAPGEGGYTF. The CDR3, as DNA: TGCAGTGCTAGTGGCGCCCCGGGGGAGGGTGGCTACACCTTC.

The rearrangement uses TRBV27 and TRBJ2-2; D remains ambiguous. The germline gives CDR1 MNHEY, CDR2 SMNVEV (reference sequence). V lost 5 bases to trimming and J lost 1 base, with 8 bases between them. The CDR3 is made up of 14 amino acids. CDR3 loop: CASSPLQNTGELFF. CDR3 bases: TGTGCCAGCAGTCCCCTACAGAACACCGGGGAGCTGTTTTTT.

This clonotype was seen a few times. V is TRBV7-2 and J is TRBJ2-1; TRBD2 matches at 12 bases. Germline loops: CDR1 SGHTA, CDR2 FQGNSA. The CDR3 is 16 residues long. The J segment lost 10 bases and the V segment lost 0 bases, leaving 7 bases of the junction unmatched. CDR3 in amino acids: CASSLASSGGAREQFF. The CDR3 nucleotides are TGTGCCAGCAGCTTAGCTTCTAGCGGGGGGGCACGGGAGCAGTTCTTC.

At least ten counts were recorded for this clonotype. The chain combines TRBV29-1 with TRBJ1-1, with 9 bases identical to TRBD1. This CDR3 region has 14 residues. The junction had 11 bases not matched to a gene; V was cut back by 7 bases and J by 5 bases. Germline V lookup: CDR1 SQVTM, CDR2 ANQGSEA. The CDR3 DNA reads as TGCAGCGGCCGGGACAGGGAAGGGGGAACTGAAGCTTTCTTT. Translation gives CSGRDREGGTEAFF.

This clonotype was seen a few times. The chain links TRBV20-1 to TRBJ2-7; 8 positions agree with TRBD1. Germline lookup yields CDR1 DFQATT and CDR2 SNEGSKA (reference sequence). This CDR3 is built from 15 residues. Trimming at V came to 0 bases and at J to 2 bases, leaving 6 bases not matched to a gene. CDR3 DNA sequence: TGCAGTGCTAGAGATTCAGGGGGCCAAACCTACGAGCAGTACTTC. As protein: CSARDSGGQTYEQYF.

This clonotype came up many times. CDR3 region: CASSTYSGGHPKQFF. For the CDR3, the DNA is TGTGCCAGCAGCACTTATAGCGGGGGCCACCCCAAGCAGTTCTTC. This chain links TRBV5-5 with TRBJ2-1; 9 positions agree with TRBD2. The CDR3 runs to 15 residues. Trimming removed 4 bases from V and 11 bases from J; junction bases left unmatched: 13. CDR1 and CDR2 (germline): SGHKS, YYEKEE (reference sequence).

This clonotype was seen many times. This sequence joins TRBV28 and TRBJ2-7; TRBD2 matches at 9 bases. The CDR3 runs to 15 residues. Per germline, CDR1 MDHEN and CDR2 SYDVKM. V lost 4 bases, J lost 1 base, and 5 bases stayed unmatched. The CDR3 loop reads CASSSALAGSYEQYF. The CDR3 nucleotides are TGTGCCAGCAGTTCAGCCCTAGCGGGATCCTACGAGCAGTACTTC.